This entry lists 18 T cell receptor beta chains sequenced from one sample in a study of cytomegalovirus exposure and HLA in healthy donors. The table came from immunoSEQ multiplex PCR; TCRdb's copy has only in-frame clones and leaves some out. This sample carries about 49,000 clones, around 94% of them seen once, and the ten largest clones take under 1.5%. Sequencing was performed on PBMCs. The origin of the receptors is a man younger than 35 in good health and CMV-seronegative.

CDR3 sequence: CAWSPTGNQPQHF. The CDR3 DNA follows: TGTGCCTGGAGTCCCACAGGGAATCAGCCCCAGCATTTT. The rearrangement joins TRBV30 to TRBJ1-5; D perhaps matches TRBD1 (6 bases). CDR1 is GTSNPN, CDR2 SVGIG, per germline (reference sequence). This CDR3 comprises 13 residues. V lost 2 bases to trimming and J lost 4 bases, with 9 bases between them. Together with reference TRBV30 and TRBJ1-5, the CDR3 gives the full variable domain: SQTIHQWPATLVQPVGSPLSLECTVEGTSNPNLYWYRQAAGRGLQLLFYSVGIGQISSEVPQNLSASRPQDRQFILSSKKLLLSDSGFYLCAWSPTGNQPQHFGDGTRLSIL.

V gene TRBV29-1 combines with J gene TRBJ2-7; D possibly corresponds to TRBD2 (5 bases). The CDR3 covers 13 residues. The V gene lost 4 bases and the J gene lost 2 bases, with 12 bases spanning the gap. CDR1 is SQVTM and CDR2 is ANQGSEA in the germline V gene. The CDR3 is CSVGVLETYEQYF. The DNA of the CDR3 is TGCAGCGTTGGGGTACTAGAAACCTACGAGCAGTACTTC.

CDR3 sequence: CASSPILAGAVSDTQYF. CDR3 coding DNA: TGTGCCAGCAGCCCGATACTAGCGGGAGCCGTTTCGGATACGCAGTATTTT. This chain connects TRBV11-3 to TRBJ2-3; 11 bases agree with TRBD2. Looked up from germline, CDR1 is SGHNT and CDR2 is YENEEA. The CDR3 covers 17 residues. The junction had 13 bases not matched to a gene; V was cut back by 5 bases and J by 6 bases.

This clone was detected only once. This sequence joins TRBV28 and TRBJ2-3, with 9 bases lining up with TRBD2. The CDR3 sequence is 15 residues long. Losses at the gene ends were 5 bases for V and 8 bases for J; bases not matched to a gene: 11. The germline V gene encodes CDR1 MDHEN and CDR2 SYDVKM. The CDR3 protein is CASSPLAGAARTQYF. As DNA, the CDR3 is TGTGCCAGCAGTCCTTTAGCGGGAGCTGCTCGTACGCAGTATTTT.

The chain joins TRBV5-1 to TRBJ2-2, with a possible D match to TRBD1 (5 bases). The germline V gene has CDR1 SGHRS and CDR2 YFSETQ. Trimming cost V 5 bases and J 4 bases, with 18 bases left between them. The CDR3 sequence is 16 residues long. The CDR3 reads CASRDGAWGATGELFF. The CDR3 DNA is TGCGCCAGCAGGGATGGGGCTTGGGGCGCCACCGGGGAGCTGTTTTTT.

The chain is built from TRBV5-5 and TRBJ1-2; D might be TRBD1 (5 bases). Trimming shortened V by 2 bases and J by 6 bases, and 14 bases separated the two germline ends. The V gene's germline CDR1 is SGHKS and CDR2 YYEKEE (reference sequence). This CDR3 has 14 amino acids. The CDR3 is CASSFPGRGDGYTF. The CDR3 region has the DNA TGTGCCAGCAGCTTCCCAGGCCGGGGGGATGGCTACACCTTC.

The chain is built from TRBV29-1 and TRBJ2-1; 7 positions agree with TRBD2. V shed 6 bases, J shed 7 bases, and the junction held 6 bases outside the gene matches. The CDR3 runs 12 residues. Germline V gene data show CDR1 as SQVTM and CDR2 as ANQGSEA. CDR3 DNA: TGCAGCGTCATACTAGCGAGAAATGAGCAGTTCTTC. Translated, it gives CSVILARNEQFF.

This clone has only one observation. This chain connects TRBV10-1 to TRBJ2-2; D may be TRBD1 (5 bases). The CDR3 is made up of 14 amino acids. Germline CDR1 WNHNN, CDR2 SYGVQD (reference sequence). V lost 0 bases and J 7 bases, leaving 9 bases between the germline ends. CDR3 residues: CASSESQGIGELFF. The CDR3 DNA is TGCGCCAGCAGTGAGTCGCAGGGAATCGGGGAGCTGTTTTTT.

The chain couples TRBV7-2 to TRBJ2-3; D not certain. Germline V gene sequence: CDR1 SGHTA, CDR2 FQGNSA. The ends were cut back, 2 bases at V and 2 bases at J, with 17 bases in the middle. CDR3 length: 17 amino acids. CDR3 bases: TGTGCCAGCAGCTTAAGCGCGGCCCGGCTCGTCACAGATACGCAGTATTTT. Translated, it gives CASSLSAARLVTDTQYF.

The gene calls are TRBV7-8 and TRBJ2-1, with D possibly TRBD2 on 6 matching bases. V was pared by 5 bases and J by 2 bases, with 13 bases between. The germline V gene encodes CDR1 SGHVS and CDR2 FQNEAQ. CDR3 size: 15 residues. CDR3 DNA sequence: TGTGCCAGCAGCCCCAGCGGGCCTACCTACAATGAGCAGTTCTTC. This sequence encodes CASSPSGPTYNEQFF. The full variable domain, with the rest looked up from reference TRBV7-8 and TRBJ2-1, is GAGVSQSPRYKVAKRGQDVALRCDPISGHVSLFWYQQALGQGPEFLTYFQNEAQLDKSGLPSDRFFAERPEGSVSTLKIQRTQQEDSAVYLCASSPSGPTYNEQFFGPGTRLTVL.

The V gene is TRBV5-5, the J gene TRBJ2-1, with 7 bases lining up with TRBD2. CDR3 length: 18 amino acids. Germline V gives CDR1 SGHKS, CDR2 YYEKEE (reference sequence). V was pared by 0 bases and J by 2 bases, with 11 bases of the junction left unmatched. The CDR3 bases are TGTGCCAGCAGCTTGGTCTCGGTGCAGCGGGAAACCTACAATGAGCAGTTCTTC. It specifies CASSLVSVQRETYNEQFF.

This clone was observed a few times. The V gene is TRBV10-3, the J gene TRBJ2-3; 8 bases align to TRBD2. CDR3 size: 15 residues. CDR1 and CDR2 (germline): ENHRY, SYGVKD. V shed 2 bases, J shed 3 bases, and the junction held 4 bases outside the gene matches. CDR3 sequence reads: CAISEAGGVTDTQYF. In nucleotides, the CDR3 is TGTGCCATCAGTGAGGCGGGGGGTGTAACAGATACGCAGTATTTT.

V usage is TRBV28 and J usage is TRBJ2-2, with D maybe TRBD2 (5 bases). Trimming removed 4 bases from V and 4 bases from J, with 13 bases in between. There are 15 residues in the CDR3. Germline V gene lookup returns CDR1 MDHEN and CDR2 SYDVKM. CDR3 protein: CASSSRDSVTGELFF. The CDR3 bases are TGTGCCAGCAGTTCCCGGGATTCAGTCACCGGGGAGCTGTTTTTT.

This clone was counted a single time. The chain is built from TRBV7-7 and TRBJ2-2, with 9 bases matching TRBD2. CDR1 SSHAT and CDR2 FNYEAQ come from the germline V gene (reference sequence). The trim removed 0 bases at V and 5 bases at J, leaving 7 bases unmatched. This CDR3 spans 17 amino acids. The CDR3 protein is CASSLATSGPQTGELFF. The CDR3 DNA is TGTGCCAGCAGCTTAGCAACTAGCGGGCCCCAAACCGGGGAGCTGTTTTTT.

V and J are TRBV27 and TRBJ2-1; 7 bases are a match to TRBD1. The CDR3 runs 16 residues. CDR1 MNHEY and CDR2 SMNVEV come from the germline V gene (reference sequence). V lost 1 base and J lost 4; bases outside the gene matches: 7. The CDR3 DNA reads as TGTGCCAGCAGTTTATTTATGGTGGGACAGTACAATGAGCAGTTCTTC. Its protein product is CASSLFMVGQYNEQFF.

CDR3 coding DNA: TGTGCCAGATCCGGGACTAGCGGGAGGGCCGGATACGAGCAGTACTTC. Its translation: CARSGTSGRAGYEQYF. The chain employs TRBV2 and TRBJ2-7, with 16 positions matching TRBD2. Losses at the gene ends were 9 bases for V and 4 bases for J; bases not matched to a gene: 9. The CDR3 sequence is 16 residues long. Germline CDR1 SNHLY, CDR2 FYNNEI.

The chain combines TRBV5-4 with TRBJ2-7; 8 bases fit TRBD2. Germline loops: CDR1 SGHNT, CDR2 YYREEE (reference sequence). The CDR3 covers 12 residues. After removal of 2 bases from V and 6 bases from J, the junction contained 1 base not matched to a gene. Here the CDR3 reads CASSFGTSEQYF. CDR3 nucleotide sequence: TGTGCCAGCAGCTTCGGGACTAGCGAGCAGTACTTC. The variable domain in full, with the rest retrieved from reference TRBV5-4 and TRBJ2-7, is ETGVTQSPTHLIKTRGQQVTLRCSSQSGHNTVSWYQQALGQGPQFIFQYYREEENGRGNFPPRFSGLQFPNYSSELNVNALELDDSALYLCASSFGTSEQYFGPGTRLTVT.

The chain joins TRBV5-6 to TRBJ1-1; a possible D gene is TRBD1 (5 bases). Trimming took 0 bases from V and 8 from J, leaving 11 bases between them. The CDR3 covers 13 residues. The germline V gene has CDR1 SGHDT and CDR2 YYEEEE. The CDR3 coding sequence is TGTGCCAGCAGCTTGGGGGGCAGGGCGGAAGCTTTCTTT. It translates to CASSLGGRAEAFF.